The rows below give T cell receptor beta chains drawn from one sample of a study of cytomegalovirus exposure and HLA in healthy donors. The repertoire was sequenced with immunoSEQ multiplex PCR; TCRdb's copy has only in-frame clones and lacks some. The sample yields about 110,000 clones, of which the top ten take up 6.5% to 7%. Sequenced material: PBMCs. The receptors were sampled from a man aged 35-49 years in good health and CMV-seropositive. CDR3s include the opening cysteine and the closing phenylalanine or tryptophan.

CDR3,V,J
CASSLEVAGNEQFF,TRBV5-1,TRBJ2-1
CASALGLAGGFGTDTQYF,TRBV28,TRBJ2-3
CAISERDSQETQYF,TRBV10-3,TRBJ2-5
CAISIRELETQYF,TRBV10-3,TRBJ2-5
CASSSVTNTEAFF,TRBV7-2,TRBJ1-1
CASRPREGALTEAFF,TRBV2,TRBJ1-1
CASSLGQPQHF,TRBV28,TRBJ1-5
CASSSNGVSGELFF,TRBV5-1,TRBJ2-2
CATTHGSYYEQYF,TRBV10-2,TRBJ2-7
CASSQKGFGTEAFF,TRBV5-1,TRBJ1-1
CASSPDTRGYTF,TRBV27,TRBJ1-2